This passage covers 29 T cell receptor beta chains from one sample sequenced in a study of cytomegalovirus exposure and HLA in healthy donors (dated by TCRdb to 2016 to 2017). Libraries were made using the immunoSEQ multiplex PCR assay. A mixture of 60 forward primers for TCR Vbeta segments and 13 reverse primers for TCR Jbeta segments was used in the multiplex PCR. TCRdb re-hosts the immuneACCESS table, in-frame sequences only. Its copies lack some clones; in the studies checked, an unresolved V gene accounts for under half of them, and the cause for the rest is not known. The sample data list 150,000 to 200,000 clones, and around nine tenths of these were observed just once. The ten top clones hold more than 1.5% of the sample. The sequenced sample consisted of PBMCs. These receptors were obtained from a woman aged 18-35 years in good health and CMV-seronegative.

The CDR3 loop is CASSLRNTQYF. The CDR3 DNA is TGTGCCAGCAGTTTGAGGAATACGCAGTATTTT. The rearrangement joins TRBV28 to TRBJ2-3; D not certain. The CDR3 totals 11 residues. Trimming took off 3 bases at V and 7 bases at J, with 5 bases between the two ends. Germline CDR1 reads MDHEN; CDR2 reads SYDVKM.

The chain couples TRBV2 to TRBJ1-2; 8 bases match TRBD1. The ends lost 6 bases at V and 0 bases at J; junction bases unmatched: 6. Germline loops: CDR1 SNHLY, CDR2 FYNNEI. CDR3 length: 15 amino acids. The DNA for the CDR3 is TGTGCCAGCAGGGACGGACAGGGCTCTAACTATGGCTACACCTTC. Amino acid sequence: CASRDGQGSNYGYTF. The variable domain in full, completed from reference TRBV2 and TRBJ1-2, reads EPEVTQTPSHQVTQMGQEVILRCVPISNHLYFYWYRQILGQKVEFLVSFYNNEISEKSEIFDDQFSVERPDGSNFTLKIRSTKLEDSAMYFCASRDGQGSNYGYTFGSGTRLTVV.

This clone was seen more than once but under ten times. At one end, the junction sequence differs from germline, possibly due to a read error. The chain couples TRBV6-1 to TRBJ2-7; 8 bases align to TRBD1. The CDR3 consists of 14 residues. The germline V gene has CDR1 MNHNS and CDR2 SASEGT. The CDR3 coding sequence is TGTGCCAGCAGGGAAGGACAGGGACCTTACGAGCAGTACTTC. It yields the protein CASREGQGPYEQYF.

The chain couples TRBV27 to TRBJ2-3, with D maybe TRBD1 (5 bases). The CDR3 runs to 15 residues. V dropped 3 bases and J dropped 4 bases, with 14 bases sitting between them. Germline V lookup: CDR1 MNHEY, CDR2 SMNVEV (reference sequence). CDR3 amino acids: CASSFSGHHPDTQYF. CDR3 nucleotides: TGTGCCAGCAGTTTCTCCGGACACCATCCAGATACGCAGTATTTT.

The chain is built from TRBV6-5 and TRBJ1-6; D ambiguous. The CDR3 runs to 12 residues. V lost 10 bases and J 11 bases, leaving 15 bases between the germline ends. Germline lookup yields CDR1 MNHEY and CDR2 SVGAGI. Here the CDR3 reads CATFSSGTPLHF. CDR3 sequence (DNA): TGTGCCACCTTTTCAAGCGGGACACCCCTCCACTTT.

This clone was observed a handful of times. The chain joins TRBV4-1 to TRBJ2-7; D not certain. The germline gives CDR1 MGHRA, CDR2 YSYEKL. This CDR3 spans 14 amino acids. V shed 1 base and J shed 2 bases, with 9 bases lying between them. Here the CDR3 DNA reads TGCGCCAGCAGCCAAGGGGCAGGAACCTACGAGCAGTACTTC. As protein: CASSQGAGTYEQYF.

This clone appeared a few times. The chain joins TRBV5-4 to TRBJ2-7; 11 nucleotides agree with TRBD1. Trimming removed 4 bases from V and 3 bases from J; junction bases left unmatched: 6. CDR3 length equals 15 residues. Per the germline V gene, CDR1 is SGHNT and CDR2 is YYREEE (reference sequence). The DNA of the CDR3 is TGTGCCAGCAGCCGTCCGGGACAGGGGGTCTACGAGCAGTACTTC. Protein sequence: CASSRPGQGVYEQYF.

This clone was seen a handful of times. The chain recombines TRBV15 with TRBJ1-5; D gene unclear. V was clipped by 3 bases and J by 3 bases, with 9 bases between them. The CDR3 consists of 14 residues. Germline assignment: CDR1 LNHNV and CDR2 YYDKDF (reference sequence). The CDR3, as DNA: TGTGCCACCAGCAGGGTGGCATCCAATCAGCCCCAGCATTTT. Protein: CATSRVASNQPQHF.

CDR3 nucleotides: TGTGCCAGCAGCCGACCGGGGGGCCAAGAGACCCAGTACTTC. Its translation: CASSRPGGQETQYF. The chain employs TRBV25-1 and TRBJ2-5; 7 nucleotides line up with TRBD2. CDR1 is MGHDK, CDR2 SYGVNS, per germline. Trimming removed 6 bases from V and 1 base from J; junction bases left unmatched: 5. The CDR3 extends over 14 amino acids.

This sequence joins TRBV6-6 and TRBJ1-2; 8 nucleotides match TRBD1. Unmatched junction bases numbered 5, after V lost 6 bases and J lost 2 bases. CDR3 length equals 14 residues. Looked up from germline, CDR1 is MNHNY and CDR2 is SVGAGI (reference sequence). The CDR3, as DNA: TGTGCCAGCAGCCAAGGACAGGGAAACTATGGCTACACCTTC. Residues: CASSQGQGNYGYTF.

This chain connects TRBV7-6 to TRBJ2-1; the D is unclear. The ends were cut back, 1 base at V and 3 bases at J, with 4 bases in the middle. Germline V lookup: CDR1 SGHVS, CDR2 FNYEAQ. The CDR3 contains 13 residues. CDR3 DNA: TGTGCCAGCAGCTTAGGGCTCTACAATGAGCAGTTCTTC. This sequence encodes CASSLGLYNEQFF.

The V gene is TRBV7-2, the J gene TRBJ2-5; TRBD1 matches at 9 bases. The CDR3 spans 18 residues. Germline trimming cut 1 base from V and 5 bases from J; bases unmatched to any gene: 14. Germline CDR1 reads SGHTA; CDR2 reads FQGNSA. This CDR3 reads CASSLGPPGQGMGETQYF. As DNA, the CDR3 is TGTGCCAGCAGCTTAGGGCCACCGGGACAGGGAATGGGGGAGACCCAGTACTTC.

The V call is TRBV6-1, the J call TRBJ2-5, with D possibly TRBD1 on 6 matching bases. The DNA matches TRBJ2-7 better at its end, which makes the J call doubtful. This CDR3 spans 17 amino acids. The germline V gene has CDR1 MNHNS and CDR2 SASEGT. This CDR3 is CASSEAPGHPGIYEQYF. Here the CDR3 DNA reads TGTGCCAGCAGTGAAGCCCCGGGACATCCGGGGATCTACGAGCAGTACTTC.

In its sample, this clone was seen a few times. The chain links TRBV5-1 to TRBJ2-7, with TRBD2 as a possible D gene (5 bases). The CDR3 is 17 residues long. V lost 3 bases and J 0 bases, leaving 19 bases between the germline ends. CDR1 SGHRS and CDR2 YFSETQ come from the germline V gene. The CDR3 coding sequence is TGCGCCAGCAGCTATCACCTAAGGACGGGGAACTCCTACGAGCAGTACTTC. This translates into CASSYHLRTGNSYEQYF.

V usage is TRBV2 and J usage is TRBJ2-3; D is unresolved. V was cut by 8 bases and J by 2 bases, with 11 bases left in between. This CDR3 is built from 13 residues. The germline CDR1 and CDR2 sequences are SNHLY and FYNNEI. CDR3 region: CASPRFVTDTQYF. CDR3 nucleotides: TGTGCCAGCCCTAGGTTTGTCACAGATACGCAGTATTTT. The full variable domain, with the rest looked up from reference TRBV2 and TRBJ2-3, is EPEVTQTPSHQVTQMGQEVILRCVPISNHLYFYWYRQILGQKVEFLVSFYNNEISEKSEIFDDQFSVERPDGSNFTLKIRSTKLEDSAMYFCASPRFVTDTQYFGPGTRLTVL.

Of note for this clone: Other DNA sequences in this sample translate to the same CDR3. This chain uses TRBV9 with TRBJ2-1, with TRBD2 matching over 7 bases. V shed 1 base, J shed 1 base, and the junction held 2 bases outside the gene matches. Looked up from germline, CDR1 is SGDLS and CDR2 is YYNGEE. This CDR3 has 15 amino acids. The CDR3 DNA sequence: TGTGCCAGCAGCGTATCGGGGGGTTCCTACAATGAGCAGTTCTTC. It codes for CASSVSGGSYNEQFF.

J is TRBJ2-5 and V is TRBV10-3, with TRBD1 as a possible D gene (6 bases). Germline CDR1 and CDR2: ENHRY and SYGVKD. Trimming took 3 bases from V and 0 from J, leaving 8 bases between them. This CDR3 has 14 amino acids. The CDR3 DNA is TGTGCCATCAGTGAAGGGGGATACCAAGAGACCCAGTACTTC. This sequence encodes CAISEGGYQETQYF.

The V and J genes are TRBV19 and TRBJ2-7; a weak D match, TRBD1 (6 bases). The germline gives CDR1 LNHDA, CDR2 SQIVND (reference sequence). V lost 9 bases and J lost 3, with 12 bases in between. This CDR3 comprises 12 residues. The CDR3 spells CASSPRGYEQYF. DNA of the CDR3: TGTGCCAGCAGTCCCAGGGGCTACGAGCAGTACTTC.

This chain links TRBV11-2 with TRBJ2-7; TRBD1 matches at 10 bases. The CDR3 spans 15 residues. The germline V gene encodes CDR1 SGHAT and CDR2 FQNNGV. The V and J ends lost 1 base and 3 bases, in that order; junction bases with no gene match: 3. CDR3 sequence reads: CASSLGTGGYYEQYF. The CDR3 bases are TGTGCCAGCAGCTTAGGGACAGGGGGTTACTACGAGCAGTACTTC. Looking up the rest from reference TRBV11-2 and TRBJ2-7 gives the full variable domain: EAGVAQSPRYKIIEKRQSVAFWCNPISGHATLYWYQQILGQGPKLLIQFQNNGVVDDSQLPKDRFSAERLKGVDSTLKIQPAKLEDSAVYLCASSLGTGGYYEQYFGPGTRLTVT.

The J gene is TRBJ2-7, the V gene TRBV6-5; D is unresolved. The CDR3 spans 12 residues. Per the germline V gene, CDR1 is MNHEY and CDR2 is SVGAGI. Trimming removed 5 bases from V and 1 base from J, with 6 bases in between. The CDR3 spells CASSPGSYEQYF. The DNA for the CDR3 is TGTGCCAGCAGTCCCGGGTCCTACGAGCAGTACTTC.

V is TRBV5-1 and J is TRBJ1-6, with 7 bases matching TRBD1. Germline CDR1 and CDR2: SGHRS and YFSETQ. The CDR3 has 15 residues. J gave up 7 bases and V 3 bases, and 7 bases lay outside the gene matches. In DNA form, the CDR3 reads TGCGCCAGCAGCTCCCGAGGGACAGAAAATTCACCCCTCCACTTT. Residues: CASSSRGTENSPLHF.

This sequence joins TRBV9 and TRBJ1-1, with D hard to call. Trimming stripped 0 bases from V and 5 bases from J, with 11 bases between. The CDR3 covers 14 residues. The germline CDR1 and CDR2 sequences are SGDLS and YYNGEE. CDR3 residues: CASSVGPAGTEAFF. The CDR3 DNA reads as TGTGCCAGCAGCGTAGGTCCAGCCGGGACTGAAGCTTTCTTT. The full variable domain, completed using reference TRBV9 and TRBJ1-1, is DSGVTQTPKHLITATGQRVTLRCSPRSGDLSVYWYQQSLDQGLQFLIQYYNGEERAKGNILERFSAQQFPDLHSELNLSSLELGDSALYFCASSVGPAGTEAFFGQGTRLTVV.

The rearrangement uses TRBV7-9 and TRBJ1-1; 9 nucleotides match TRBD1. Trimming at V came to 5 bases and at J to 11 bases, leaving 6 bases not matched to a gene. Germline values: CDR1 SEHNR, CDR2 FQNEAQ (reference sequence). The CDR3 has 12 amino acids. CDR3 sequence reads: CASSHGQGKAFF. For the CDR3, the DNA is TGTGCCAGCAGCCACGGACAGGGGAAGGCTTTCTTT.

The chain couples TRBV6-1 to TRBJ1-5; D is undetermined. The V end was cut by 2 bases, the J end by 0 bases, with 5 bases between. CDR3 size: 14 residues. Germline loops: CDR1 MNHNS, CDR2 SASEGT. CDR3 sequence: CASSEIYSNQPQHF. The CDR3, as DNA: TGTGCCAGCAGTGAAATATATAGCAATCAGCCCCAGCATTTT.

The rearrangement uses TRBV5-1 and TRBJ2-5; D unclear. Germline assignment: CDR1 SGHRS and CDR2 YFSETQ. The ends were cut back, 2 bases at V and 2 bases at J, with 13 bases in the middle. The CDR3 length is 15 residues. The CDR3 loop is CASSFQSLKQETQYF. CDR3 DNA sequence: TGCGCCAGCAGCTTCCAGTCCCTCAAACAAGAGACCCAGTACTTC.

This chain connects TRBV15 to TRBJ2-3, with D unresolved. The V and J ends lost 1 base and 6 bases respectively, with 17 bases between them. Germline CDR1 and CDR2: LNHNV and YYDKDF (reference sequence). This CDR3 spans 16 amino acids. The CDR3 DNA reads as TGTGCCACCAGCAGAGCCGGGTGGCACATCAATGATACGCAGTATTTT. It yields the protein CATSRAGWHINDTQYF.

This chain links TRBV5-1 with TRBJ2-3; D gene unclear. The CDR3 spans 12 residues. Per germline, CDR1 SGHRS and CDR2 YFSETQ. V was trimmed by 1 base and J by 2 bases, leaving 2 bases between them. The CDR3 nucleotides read TGCGCCAGCAGCTTGTACACAGATACGCAGTATTTT. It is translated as CASSLYTDTQYF.

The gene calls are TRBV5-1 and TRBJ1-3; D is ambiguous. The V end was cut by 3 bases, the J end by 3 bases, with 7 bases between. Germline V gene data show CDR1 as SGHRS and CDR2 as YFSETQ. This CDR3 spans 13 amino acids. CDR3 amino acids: CASSSEHGNTIYF. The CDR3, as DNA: TGCGCCAGCAGCTCAGAACATGGAAACACCATATATTTT.

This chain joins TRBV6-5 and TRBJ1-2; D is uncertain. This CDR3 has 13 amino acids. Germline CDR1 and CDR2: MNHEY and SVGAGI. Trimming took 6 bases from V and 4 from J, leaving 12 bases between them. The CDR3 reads CASSPRGLYGYTF. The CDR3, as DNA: TGTGCCAGCAGCCCTCGAGGCCTCTATGGCTACACCTTC.